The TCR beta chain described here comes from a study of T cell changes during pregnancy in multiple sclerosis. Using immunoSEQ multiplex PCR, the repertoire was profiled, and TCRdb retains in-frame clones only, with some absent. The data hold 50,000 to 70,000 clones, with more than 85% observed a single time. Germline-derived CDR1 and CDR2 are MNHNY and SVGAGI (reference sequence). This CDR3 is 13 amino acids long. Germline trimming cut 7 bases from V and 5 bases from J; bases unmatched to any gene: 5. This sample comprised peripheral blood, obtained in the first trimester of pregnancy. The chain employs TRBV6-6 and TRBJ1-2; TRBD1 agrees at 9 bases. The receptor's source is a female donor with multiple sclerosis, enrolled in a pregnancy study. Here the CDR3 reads CASTTGQGYGYTF. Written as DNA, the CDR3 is TGTGCCAGCACCACAGGACAGGGGTATGGCTACACCTTC.